Sequencing of this T cell receptor (beta chain) was carried out in a study of blood T cell repertoires in COVID-19. This clone was seen only a few times. Assay: immunoSEQ multiplex PCR; the TCRdb copy retains only in-frame clones and omits some. This table holds some 250,000 clones, approximately 80% found once. Source material: peripheral blood. The source is a man aged 35-49 years with acute or convalescent COVID-19.

The CDR3 nucleotides are TGCGCCAGCAGAGAGGGTTGGGTCGGGGAGCTGTTTTTT. It translates to CASREGWVGELFF. The rearrangement links TRBV5-1 to TRBJ2-2; a possible D gene is TRBD2 (5 bases). Germline V gene sequence: CDR1 SGHRS, CDR2 YFSETQ. This CDR3 is 13 amino acids long. Deletions cut 5 bases from V and 7 bases from J, with 12 bases between.